This T cell receptor beta chain is from a study of T cells in localized non-small cell lung cancer. Study conclusions and caveats: Among blood samples, higher T cell density accompanied longer overall survival. Exceeding tumor, uninvolved adjacent lung had the highest T cell clonality. For the top 100 tumor clones, a median about 50 also appeared in adjacent lung. Owing to sequencing of a solitary tumor region, heterogeneity cannot be discounted.

Clones were read by immunoSEQ multiplex PCR, and TCRdb kept only the in-frame ones, dropping some. The table records around 30,000 clones, roughly 94% of them present only once. This clone is a singleton in its sample. Its antigen is undetermined. Germline CDR1 is SGHTA and CDR2 is FQGNSA. The CDR3 extends over 14 amino acids. V was shortened by 4 bases and J by 0 bases, with 10 bases between the two germline ends. Sequencing used peripheral blood, obtained before any cancer treatment. V gene TRBV7-2 combines with J gene TRBJ2-7, with D unclear. The receptor was derived from a woman aged 40-75 years with stage I lung adenocarcinoma. The CDR3 region has the DNA TGTGCCAGCAGCTCCAGGAAAAGCTCCTACGAGCAGTACTTC. Its translation is CASSSRKSSYEQYF.